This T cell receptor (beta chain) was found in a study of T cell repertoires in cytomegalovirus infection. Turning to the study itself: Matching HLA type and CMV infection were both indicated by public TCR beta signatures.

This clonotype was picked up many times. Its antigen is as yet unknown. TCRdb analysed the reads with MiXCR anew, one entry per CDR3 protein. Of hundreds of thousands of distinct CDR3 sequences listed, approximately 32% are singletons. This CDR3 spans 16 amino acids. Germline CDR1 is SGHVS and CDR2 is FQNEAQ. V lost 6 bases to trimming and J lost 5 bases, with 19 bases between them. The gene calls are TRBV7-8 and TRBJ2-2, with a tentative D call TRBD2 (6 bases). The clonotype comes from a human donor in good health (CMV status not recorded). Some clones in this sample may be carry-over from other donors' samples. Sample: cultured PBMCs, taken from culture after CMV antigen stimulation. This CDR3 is CASSSERGAGTGELFF. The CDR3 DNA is TGTGCCAGCAGTTCCGAACGGGGCGCGGGAACCGGGGAGCTGTTTTTT. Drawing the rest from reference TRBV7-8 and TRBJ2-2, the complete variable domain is GAGVSQSPRYKVAKRGQDVALRCDPISGHVSLFWYQQALGQGPEFLTYFQNEAQLDKSGLPSDRFFAERPEGSVSTLKIQRTQQEDSAVYLCASSSERGAGTGELFFGEGSRLTVL.